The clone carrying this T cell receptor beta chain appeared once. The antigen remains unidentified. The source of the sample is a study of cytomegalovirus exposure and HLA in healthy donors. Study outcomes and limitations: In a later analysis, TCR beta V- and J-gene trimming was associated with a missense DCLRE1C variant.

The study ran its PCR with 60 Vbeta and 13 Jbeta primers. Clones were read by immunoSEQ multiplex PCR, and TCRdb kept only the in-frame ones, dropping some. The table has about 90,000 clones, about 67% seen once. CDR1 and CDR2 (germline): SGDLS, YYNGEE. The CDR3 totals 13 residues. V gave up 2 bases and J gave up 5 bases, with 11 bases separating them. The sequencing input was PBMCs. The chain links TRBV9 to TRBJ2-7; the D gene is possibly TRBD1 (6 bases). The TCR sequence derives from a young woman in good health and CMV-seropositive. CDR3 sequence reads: CASSVGHGDEQYF. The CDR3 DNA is TGTGCCAGCAGCGTGGGACACGGTGACGAGCAGTACTTC.